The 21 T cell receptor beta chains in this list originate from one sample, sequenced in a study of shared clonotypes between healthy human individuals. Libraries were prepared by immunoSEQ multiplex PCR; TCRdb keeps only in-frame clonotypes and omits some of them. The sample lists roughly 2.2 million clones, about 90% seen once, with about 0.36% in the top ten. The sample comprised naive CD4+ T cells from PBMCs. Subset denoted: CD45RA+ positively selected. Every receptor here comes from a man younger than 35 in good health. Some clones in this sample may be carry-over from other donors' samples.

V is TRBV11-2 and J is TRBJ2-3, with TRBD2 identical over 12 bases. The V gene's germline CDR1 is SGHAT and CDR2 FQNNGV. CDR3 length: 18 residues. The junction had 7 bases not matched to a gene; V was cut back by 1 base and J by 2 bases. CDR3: CASSLGRTSGISTDTQYF. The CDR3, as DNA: TGTGCCAGCAGCTTAGGGAGGACTAGCGGGATATCCACAGATACGCAGTATTTT.

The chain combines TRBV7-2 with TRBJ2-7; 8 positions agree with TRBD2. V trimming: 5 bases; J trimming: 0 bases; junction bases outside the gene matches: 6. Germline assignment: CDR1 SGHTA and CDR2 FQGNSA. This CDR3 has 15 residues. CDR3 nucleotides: TGTGCCAGCAGCACTTCTAGCGGGCTCTCCTACGAGCAGTACTTC. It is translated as CASSTSSGLSYEQYF.

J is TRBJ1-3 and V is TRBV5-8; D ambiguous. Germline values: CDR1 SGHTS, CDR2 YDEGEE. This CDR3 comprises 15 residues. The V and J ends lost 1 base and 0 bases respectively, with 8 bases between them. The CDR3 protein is CASSLWLSSGNTIYF. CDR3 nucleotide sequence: TGTGCCAGCAGCTTGTGGCTGTCCTCTGGAAACACCATATATTTT.

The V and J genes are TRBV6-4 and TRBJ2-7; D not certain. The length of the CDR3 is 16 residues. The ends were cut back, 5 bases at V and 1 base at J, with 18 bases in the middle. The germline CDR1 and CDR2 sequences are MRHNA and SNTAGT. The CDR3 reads CASSHQPPAGSYEQYF. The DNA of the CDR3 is TGTGCCAGCAGTCACCAGCCTCCGGCCGGATCCTACGAGCAGTACTTC.

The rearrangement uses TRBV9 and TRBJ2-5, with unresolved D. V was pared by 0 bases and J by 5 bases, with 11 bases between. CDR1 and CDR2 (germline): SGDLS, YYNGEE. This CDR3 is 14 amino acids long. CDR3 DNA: TGTGCCAGCAGCGTAGGGGTACAGAGGGAGACCCAGTACTTC. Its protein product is CASSVGVQRETQYF.

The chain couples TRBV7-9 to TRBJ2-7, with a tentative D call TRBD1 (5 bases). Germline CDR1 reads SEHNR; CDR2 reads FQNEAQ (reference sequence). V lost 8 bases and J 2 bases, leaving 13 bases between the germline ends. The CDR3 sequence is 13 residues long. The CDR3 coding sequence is TGTGCCAGCTCAGCCAGGGCCACCTACGAGCAGTACTTC. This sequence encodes CASSARATYEQYF.

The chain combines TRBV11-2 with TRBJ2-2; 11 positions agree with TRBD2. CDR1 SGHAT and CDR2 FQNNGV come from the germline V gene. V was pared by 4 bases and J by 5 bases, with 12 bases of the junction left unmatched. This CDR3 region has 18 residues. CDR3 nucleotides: TGTGCCAGCAGCTACGACCCCCCTAGCGGGAGGTTTACCGGGGAGCTGTTTTTT. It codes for CASSYDPPSGRFTGELFF. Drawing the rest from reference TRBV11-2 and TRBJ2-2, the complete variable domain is EAGVAQSPRYKIIEKRQSVAFWCNPISGHATLYWYQQILGQGPKLLIQFQNNGVVDDSQLPKDRFSAERLKGVDSTLKIQPAKLEDSAVYLCASSYDPPSGRFTGELFFGEGSRLTVL.

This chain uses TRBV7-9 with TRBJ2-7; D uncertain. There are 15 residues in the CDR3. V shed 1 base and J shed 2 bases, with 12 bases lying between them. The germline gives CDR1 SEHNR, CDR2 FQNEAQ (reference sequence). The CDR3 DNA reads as TGTGCCAGCAGCTTAGTATCCGCTGGCCCCTACGAGCAGTACTTC. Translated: CASSLVSAGPYEQYF.

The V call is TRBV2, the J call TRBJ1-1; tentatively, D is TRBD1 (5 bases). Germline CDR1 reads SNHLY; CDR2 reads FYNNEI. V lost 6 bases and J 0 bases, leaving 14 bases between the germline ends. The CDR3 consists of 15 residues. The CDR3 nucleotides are TGTGCCAGCAGAGACCGGACATCGATGAACACTGAAGCTTTCTTT. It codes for CASRDRTSMNTEAFF.

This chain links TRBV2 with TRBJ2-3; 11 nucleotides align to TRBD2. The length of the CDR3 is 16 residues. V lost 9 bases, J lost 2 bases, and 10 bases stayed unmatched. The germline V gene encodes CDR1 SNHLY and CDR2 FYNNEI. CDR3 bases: TGTGCCAGTACGACTTTAGCGGGAGGGCTCACAGATACGCAGTATTTT. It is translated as CASTTLAGGLTDTQYF.

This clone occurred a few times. The CDR3 is CAWRRVTEAFF. The CDR3 DNA sequence: TGTGCCTGGAGACGGGTCACTGAAGCTTTCTTT. The chain links TRBV30 to TRBJ1-1; D not resolved. V was trimmed by 3 bases and J by 4 bases, leaving 6 bases between them. The CDR3 is made up of 11 amino acids. In germline, CDR1 is GTSNPN, CDR2 SVGIG (reference sequence).

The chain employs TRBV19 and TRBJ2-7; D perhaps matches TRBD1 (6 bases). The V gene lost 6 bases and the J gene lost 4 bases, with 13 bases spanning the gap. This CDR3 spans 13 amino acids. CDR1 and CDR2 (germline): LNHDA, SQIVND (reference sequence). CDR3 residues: CASRSTQGYEQYF. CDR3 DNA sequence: TGTGCCAGTAGGAGTACACAGGGTTACGAGCAGTACTTC. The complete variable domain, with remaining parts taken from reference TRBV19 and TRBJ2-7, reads DGGITQSPKYLFRKEGQNVTLSCEQNLNHDAMYWYRQDPGQGLRLIYYSQIVNDFQKGDIAEGYSVSREKKESFPLTVTSAQKNPTAFYLCASRSTQGYEQYFGPGTRLTVT.

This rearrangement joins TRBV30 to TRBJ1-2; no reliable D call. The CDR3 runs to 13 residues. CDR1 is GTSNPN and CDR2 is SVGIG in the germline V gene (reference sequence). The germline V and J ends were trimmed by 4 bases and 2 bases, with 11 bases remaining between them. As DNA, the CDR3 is TGTGCCTGGATTCGCCCGCCGAACTATGGCTACACCTTC. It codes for CAWIRPPNYGYTF.

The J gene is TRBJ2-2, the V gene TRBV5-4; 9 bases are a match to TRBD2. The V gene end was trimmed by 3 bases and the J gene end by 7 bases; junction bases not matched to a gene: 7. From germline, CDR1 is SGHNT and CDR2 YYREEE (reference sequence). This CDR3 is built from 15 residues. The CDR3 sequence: CASSSAGGPDGELFF. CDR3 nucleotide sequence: TGTGCCAGCAGCTCGGCGGGAGGGCCGGACGGGGAGCTGTTTTTT.

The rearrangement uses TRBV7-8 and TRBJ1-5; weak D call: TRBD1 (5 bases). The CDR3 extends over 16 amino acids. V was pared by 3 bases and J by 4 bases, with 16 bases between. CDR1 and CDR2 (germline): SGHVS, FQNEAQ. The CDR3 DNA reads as TGTGCCAGCAGCTTGGGGGTACCCGGGCCGAATCAGCCCCAGCATTTT. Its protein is CASSLGVPGPNQPQHF.

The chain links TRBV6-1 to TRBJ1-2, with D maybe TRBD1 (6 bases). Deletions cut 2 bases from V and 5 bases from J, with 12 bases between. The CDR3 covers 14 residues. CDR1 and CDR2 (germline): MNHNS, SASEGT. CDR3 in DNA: TGTGCCAGCAGTGAAAGGGGGATCCAATATGGCTACACCTTC. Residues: CASSERGIQYGYTF.

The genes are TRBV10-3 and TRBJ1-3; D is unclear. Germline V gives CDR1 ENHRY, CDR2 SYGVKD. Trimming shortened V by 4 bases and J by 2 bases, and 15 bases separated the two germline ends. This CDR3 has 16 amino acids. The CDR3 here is CAISASSGSTGNTIYF. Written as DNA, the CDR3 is TGTGCCATCAGTGCCAGCAGTGGTTCTACTGGAAACACCATATATTTT.

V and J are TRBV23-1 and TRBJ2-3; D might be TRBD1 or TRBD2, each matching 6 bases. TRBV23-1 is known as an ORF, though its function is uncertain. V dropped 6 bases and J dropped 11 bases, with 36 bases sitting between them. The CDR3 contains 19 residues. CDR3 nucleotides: TGCGCCAGCAGACCCCCTACAGGGCCCGGGGGCTCGGACACGTTAGGGCAGTATTTT. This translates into CASRPPTGPGGSDTLGQYF.

CDR3 protein: CARSLRLERGDKNIQYF. As DNA, the CDR3 is TGTGCCAGATCCTTACGGTTAGAGCGGGGGGACAAAAACATTCAGTACTTC. The chain has TRBV5-3 and TRBJ2-4, with 9 bases lining up with TRBD2. TRBV5-3 is assigned to the ORF class and has an uncertain function. The CDR3 extends over 17 amino acids. Losses at the gene ends were 7 bases for V and 3 bases for J; bases not matched to a gene: 14.

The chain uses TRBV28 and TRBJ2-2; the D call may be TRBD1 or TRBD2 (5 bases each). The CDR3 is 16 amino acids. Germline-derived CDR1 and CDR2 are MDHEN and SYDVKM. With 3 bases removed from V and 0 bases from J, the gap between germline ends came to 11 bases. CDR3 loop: CASSLIGTANTGELFF. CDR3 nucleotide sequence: TGTGCCAGCAGTTTGATCGGGACCGCGAACACCGGGGAGCTGTTTTTT. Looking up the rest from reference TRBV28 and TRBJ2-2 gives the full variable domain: DVKVTQSSRYLVKRTGEKVFLECVQDMDHENMFWYRQDPGLGLRLIYFSYDVKMKEKGDIPEGYSVSREKKERFSLILESASTNQTSMYLCASSLIGTANTGELFFGEGSRLTVL.

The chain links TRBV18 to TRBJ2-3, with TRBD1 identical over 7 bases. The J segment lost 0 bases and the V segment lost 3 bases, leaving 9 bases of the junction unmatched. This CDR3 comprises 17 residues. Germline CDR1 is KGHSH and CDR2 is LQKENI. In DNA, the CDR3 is TGTGCCAGCTCACCCAACAGGGGTCGACTTAGCACAGATACGCAGTATTTT. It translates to CASSPNRGRLSTDTQYF.